The rows below give T cell receptor beta chains drawn from one sample of a study of identical twins. MiXCR, run by TCRdb on the 5' RACE reads, gives a single entry per CDR3 protein. The table has hundreds of thousands of distinct CDR3 sequences, 8.6% seen once. These data also formed part of another study, on yellow fever vaccine responses in identical twins.

The sequenced sample consisted of PBMCs. These receptors originate from a woman younger than 30 in good health. Both conserved end residues are part of each CDR3. The D gene is left open where the match is weak. Clone size is stated in some rows and not others, as once, few, many or a class when expanded.

J gene	clone size	D gene	V gene	CDR3 protein	CDR3 DNA
TRBJ2-2	few	-	TRBV7-2	CASSGGATGELFF	TGTGCCAGCAGCGGGGGGGCTACCGGGGAGCTGTTTTTT
TRBJ2-2	-	-	TRBV6-5	CASSYPPQGTNTGELFF	TGTGCCAGCAGTTACCCCCCCCAGGGAACGAACACCGGGGAGCTGTTTTTT
TRBJ1-5	-	-	TRBV10-2	CASTTQGNQPQHF	TGCGCCAGCACCACCCAGGGGAATCAGCCCCAGCATTTT
TRBJ2-3	-	-	TRBV2	CTSSEPGAPGPDTQYF	TGTACCAGCAGTGAACCGGGAGCCCCAGGTCCAGATACGCAGTATTTT
TRBJ2-3	-	-	TRBV27	CASSLSRRAGADTQYF	TGTGCCAGCAGTTTATCACGTCGCGCGGGCGCAGATACGCAGTATTTT
TRBJ2-7	few	-	TRBV6-5	CASSYYLEDYEQYF	TGTGCCAGCAGTTACTACCTTGAGGACTACGAGCAGTACTTC
TRBJ2-7	few	TRBD2	TRBV12-3/TRBV12-4	CASSTFKGRGGRAYEQYF	TGTGCCAGCAGCACCTTTAAGGGGCGCGGCGGGAGGGCTTACGAGCAGTACTTC
TRBJ2-3	-	-	TRBV7-9	CASSLEITDTQYF	TGTGCCAGCAGCTTAGAGATCACAGATACGCAGTATTTT
TRBJ2-1	few	TRBD1	TRBV4-2	CASSQDREGGGLNEQFF	TGTGCCAGCAGCCAAGATCGAGAAGGGGGCGGGCTCAATGAGCAGTTCTTC
TRBJ2-7	-	TRBD1	TRBV11-2	CASSSHTGGFSYEQYF	TGTGCCAGCAGCTCCCATACAGGGGGCTTTAGCTACGAGCAGTACTTC
TRBJ2-3	-	TRBD2	TRBV20-1	CSASPLSGGGSDTQYF	TGCAGTGCTAGTCCCCTTAGCGGGGGGGGATCAGATACGCAGTATTTT
TRBJ2-1	few	TRBD2	TRBV7-3	CASSPGPGGGRNEQFF	TGTGCCAGCAGTCCCGGCCCGGGGGGGGGCCGTAATGAGCAGTTCTTC
TRBJ1-6	few	-	TRBV12-3/TRBV12-4	CASSFKGPHNSPLHF	TGTGCCAGCAGTTTTAAAGGTCCCCATAATTCACCCCTCCACTTT
TRBJ2-7	few	-	TRBV27	CASSSPGHLSYEQYF	TGTGCCAGCAGTTCGCCGGGACACCTTTCCTACGAGCAGTACTTC
TRBJ2-1	few	-	TRBV3-1	CASSQIDREQFF	TGTGCCAGCAGCCAAATCGACAGGGAGCAGTTCTTC
TRBJ2-2	few	TRBD1	TRBV30	CACPRVGQGIGELFF	TGTGCCTGCCCTAGGGTAGGACAGGGGATCGGGGAGCTGTTTTTT
TRBJ2-7	-	TRBD2	TRBV6-1	CATYRLAGSRDEQYF	TGTGCCACCTACAGACTAGCGGGTTCTCGGGACGAGCAGTACTTC
TRBJ2-5	many	-	TRBV29-1	CSVEGPEGGETQYF	TGCAGCGTCGAGGGCCCGGAGGGGGGAGAGACCCAGTACTTC
TRBJ2-3	few	TRBD1	TRBV4-2	CASSQVGQGASADTQYF	TGTGCCAGCAGCCAAGTGGGCCAGGGGGCGTCTGCAGATACGCAGTATTTT
TRBJ1-1	-	-	TRBV7-8	CASSPITGTKNTEAFF	TGTGCCAGCAGCCCGATTACCGGGACAAAGAACACTGAAGCTTTCTTT
TRBJ1-6	-	-	TRBV6-8	CASTRGRSYNSPLHF	TGTGCCAGCACCAGGGGAAGATCCTATAATTCACCCCTCCACTTT
TRBJ2-1	few	TRBD1	TRBV24-1	CATSGPGQGLNEQFF	TGTGCCACCAGTGGCCCGGGACAGGGGCTTAATGAGCAGTTCTTC
TRBJ1-1	-	-	TRBV7-2	CASSLLWAGNTEAFF	TGTGCCAGCAGCTTACTGTGGGCGGGGAACACTGAAGCTTTCTTT
TRBJ2-5	many	-	TRBV7-3	CASSLEPWGSETQYF	TGTGCCAGCAGCTTAGAACCTTGGGGTTCCGAGACCCAGTACTTC
TRBJ2-5	-	TRBD2	TRBV5-1	CASSKSGTGETQYF	TGCGCCAGCAGCAAGAGCGGGACCGGAGAGACCCAGTACTTC
TRBJ2-7	few	-	TRBV6-5	CASSYTRGVDEQYF	TGTGCCAGCAGTTACACCCGGGGTGTCGACGAGCAGTACTTC
TRBJ2-5	many	TRBD2	TRBV12-3/TRBV12-4	CASSLRREGETQYF	TGTGCCAGCAGTTTAAGGCGGGAGGGGGAGACCCAGTACTTC
TRBJ2-2	few	TRBD1	TRBV7-2	CASSGDRGDTGELFF	TGTGCCAGCAGCGGTGACAGGGGCGACACCGGGGAGCTGTTTTTT
TRBJ1-1	many	-	TRBV28	CASSLRGRGTEAFF	TGTGCCAGCAGTTTAAGGGGGAGAGGAACTGAAGCTTTCTTT
TRBJ1-2	few	-	TRBV3-1	CAAPPSDGYGYTF	TGTGCCGCACCCCCCTCGGATGGGTATGGCTACACCTTC
TRBJ2-5	many	-	TRBV11-2	CASSLGSDSRRQETQYF	TGTGCCAGCAGCTTGGGGTCGGACAGTCGGCGTCAAGAGACCCAGTACTTC
TRBJ2-4	many	-	TRBV5-1	CASSLGIAKNIQYF	TGCGCCAGCAGCTTGGGGATAGCCAAAAACATTCAGTACTTC
TRBJ1-4	few	-	TRBV27	CASSFDLQGNEKLFF	TGTGCCAGCAGTTTTGACCTTCAGGGAAATGAAAAACTGTTTTTT
TRBJ1-5	few	-	TRBV11-2	CASSLTVGINQPQHF	TGTGCCAGCAGCTTAACGGTGGGGATCAATCAGCCCCAGCATTTT
TRBJ2-1	few	-	TRBV7-2	CASSSGYREFF	TGTGCCAGCAGCTCAGGCTATAGAGAGTTCTTC
TRBJ2-7	-	-	TRBV5-6	CASSASDSGDYEQYF	TGTGCCAGCAGCGCATCAGACAGTGGGGATTACGAGCAGTACTTC
TRBJ2-5	-	TRBD1	TRBV29-1	CSVASDRGLGGETQYF	TGCAGCGTTGCCTCGGACAGGGGGCTTGGAGGAGAGACCCAGTACTTC
TRBJ2-1	few	-	TRBV27	CASSLVVGRYNEQFF	TGTGCCAGCAGTTTAGTAGTAGGAAGGTACAATGAGCAGTTCTTC
TRBJ1-1	few	TRBD1	TRBV7-9	CASSSRDRGRTEAFF	TGTGCCAGCAGCTCGCGGGACAGGGGGCGCACTGAAGCTTTCTTT
TRBJ1-6	-	TRBD1	TRBV19	CASSWTGQGSPLHF	TGTGCCAGTAGCTGGACAGGGCAAGGTTCACCCCTCCACTTT
TRBJ1-2	many	-	TRBV12-3/TRBV12-4	CASSPTSYGYTF	TGTGCCAGCAGTCCTACAAGTTATGGCTACACCTTC
TRBJ2-2	-	TRBD1	TRBV7-2	CASSLTGGAGELFF	TGTGCCAGCAGCTTGACAGGGGGCGCCGGGGAGCTGTTTTTT
TRBJ2-7	-	-	TRBV20-1	CSALARDRYDEQYF	TGCAGTGCTTTGGCGCGGGACAGATACGACGAGCAGTACTTC
TRBJ1-2	-	TRBD1	TRBV27	CASSKGGQGIYGYTF	TGTGCCAGCAGTAAAGGGGGACAGGGGATCTATGGCTACACCTTC
TRBJ1-6	many	TRBD1	TRBV5-1	CASSPTADRGNSPLHF	TGCGCCAGCAGCCCCACAGCGGACAGGGGTAATTCACCCCTCCACTTT
TRBJ2-1	-	TRBD2	TRBV3-1	CASSNPVAGKEQFF	TGTGCCAGCAGCAACCCGGTAGCGGGAAAGGAGCAGTTCTTC
TRBJ1-2	many	TRBD1	TRBV6-1	CASRETGDNYGYTF	TGTGCCAGCAGAGAGACAGGGGATAACTATGGCTACACCTTC